These 5 T cell receptor beta chains came from one sample sequenced in a study of CD8 T cells in ankylosing spondylitis (dated by TCRdb to 2016 to 2017). The library was prepared using 5' RACE. TCRdb names Illumina HiSeq 2500 as the instrument used. TCRdb reprocessed the public reads (quality trimming at Q25 with fastp, clone calling with MiXCR) and kept in-frame beta chains. One record per CDR3 amino acid sequence lists the most common genes and DNA. The sample table records around 180,000 distinct CDR3 sequences; 13% of these occur just once. 11% of the sample is taken by the ten largest. The sample consisted of blood, either unsorted or a sorted T cell fraction (not recorded which). Receptors originate from a female donor with ankylosing spondylitis or in good health (not recorded which).

The CDR3 nucleotides are TGTGCCAGCAGCGTAGCTTCCGGTGCGGGAGATATGAACGAGCAGTACTTC. Its translation is CASSVASGAGDMNEQYF. The chain carries TRBV9 and TRBJ2-7; 7 bases map to TRBD2. The CDR3 is 17 amino acids. Germline V CDR1 and CDR2: SGDLS, YYNGEE. V lost 0 bases to trimming and J lost 5 bases; unmatched junction nucleotides: 14.

This clonotype was seen many times. This chain connects TRBV29-1 to TRBJ2-2, with 7 bases that match TRBD1. V was clipped by 7 bases and J by 8 bases; unmatched bases: 10. The CDR3 runs 13 residues. The germline CDR1 and CDR2 sequences are SQVTM and ANQGSEA. The CDR3 sequence: CSGTQGFQGELFF. The CDR3 bases are TGCAGCGGAACACAGGGGTTTCAGGGGGAGCTGTTTTTT.

This clonotype was seen repeatedly, ten times or more. The chain combines TRBV5-6 with TRBJ2-4; 7 nucleotides agree with TRBD1. J lost 7 bases, V lost 2 bases, and 6 bases had no gene match. The CDR3 contains 14 residues. Germline V gene sequence: CDR1 SGHDT, CDR2 YYEEEE. The CDR3 is CASSLQGLGNIQYF. CDR3 in DNA: TGTGCCAGCAGCTTACAGGGGCTCGGGAACATTCAGTACTTC. Full variable domain (missing parts from reference TRBV5-6 and TRBJ2-4): DAGVTQSPTHLIKTRGQQVTLRCSPKSGHDTVSWYQQALGQGPQFIFQYYEEEERQRGNFPDRFSGHQFPNYSSELNVNALLLGDSALYLCASSLQGLGNIQYFGAGTRLSVL.

Ten or more counts support this clonotype. The J gene is TRBJ1-1, the V gene TRBV24-1; 9 bases align to TRBD1. Germline CDR1 is KGHDR and CDR2 is SFDVKD. V lost 3 bases to trimming and J lost 4 bases; unmatched junction nucleotides: 8. The CDR3 length is 16 residues. Here the CDR3 reads CATSDAPGQGVTEAFF. CDR3 sequence (DNA): TGTGCCACCAGTGATGCTCCGGGACAGGGTGTCACTGAAGCTTTCTTT.

A note on this clonotype: A much larger clone sits a single nucleotide away, making a read error possible. The rearrangement joins TRBV7-9 to TRBJ2-1, with a tentative D call TRBD2 (6 bases). The CDR3 has 13 residues. The germline V and J ends were trimmed by 6 bases and 6 bases, with 12 bases remaining between them. In germline, CDR1 is SEHNR, CDR2 FQNEAQ (reference sequence). As DNA, the CDR3 is TGTGCCAGCAGTTTGAGCGGGTGCAATGAGCAGTTCTTC. Protein sequence: CASSLSGCNEQFF.